This note documents a single T cell receptor (beta chain) sequence. The source of the sample is a study of cytomegalovirus exposure and HLA in healthy donors. It was with 60 Vbeta and 13 Jbeta primers that the PCR ran. TCRdb keeps only in-frame clones here, not all; method: immunoSEQ multiplex PCR. Of fewer than 200,000 clones in the sample, over 65% were seen once. The donors (healthy individuals) were bone marrow donors. The ends were cut back, 6 bases at V and 7 bases at J, with 17 bases in the middle. This CDR3 spans 14 amino acids. In germline, CDR1 is SGHRS, CDR2 YFSETQ. This chain links TRBV5-1 with TRBJ2-1, with D possibly matching TRBD2 (6 bases). The source material was PBMCs. The origin of this receptor is a man between 35 and 55 years old in good health and CMV-seropositive. CDR3 amino acids: CASKMRGGWNEQFF. DNA for the CDR3: TGCGCCAGCAAAATGCGGGGCGGGTGGAATGAGCAGTTCTTC.